The sample holds one count of the clone carrying this TCR beta chain. Its antigen remains unidentified. A much larger clone differs by one base, so this may be a read error. The V end was cut by 4 bases, the J end by 2 bases, with 14 bases between. Germline assignment: CDR1 MNHEY and CDR2 SMNVEV (reference sequence). The CDR3 totals 15 residues. The data originate from a study of blood T cells in healthy people across ages. It was with a sample-barcoded 5' primer and a J-beta primer mix that a second PCR of roughly 6 to 12 cycles was run. Each cDNA molecule received a tag from a template-switch adaptor that had 12 random nucleotides. A single record per CDR3 protein comes from TCRdb applying MiXCR to the 5' RACE reads. The sample records about 930,000 distinct CDR3 sequences, approximately 32% being singletons. Overall study findings and caveats: Diversity estimates drawn from one million T cells were deemed underestimates.

The same data also contributed to another study, on T cells of mothers and their children.

The chain combines TRBV27 with TRBJ1-2, with D possibly TRBD1 on 5 matching bases. The specimen was blood. The sequence was collected from a woman aged 40 to 49 in good health. CDR3 region: CASSSPREGNYGYTF. CDR3 DNA: TGTGCCAGCAGTTCTCCCAGGGAGGGCAACTATGGCTACACCTTC.